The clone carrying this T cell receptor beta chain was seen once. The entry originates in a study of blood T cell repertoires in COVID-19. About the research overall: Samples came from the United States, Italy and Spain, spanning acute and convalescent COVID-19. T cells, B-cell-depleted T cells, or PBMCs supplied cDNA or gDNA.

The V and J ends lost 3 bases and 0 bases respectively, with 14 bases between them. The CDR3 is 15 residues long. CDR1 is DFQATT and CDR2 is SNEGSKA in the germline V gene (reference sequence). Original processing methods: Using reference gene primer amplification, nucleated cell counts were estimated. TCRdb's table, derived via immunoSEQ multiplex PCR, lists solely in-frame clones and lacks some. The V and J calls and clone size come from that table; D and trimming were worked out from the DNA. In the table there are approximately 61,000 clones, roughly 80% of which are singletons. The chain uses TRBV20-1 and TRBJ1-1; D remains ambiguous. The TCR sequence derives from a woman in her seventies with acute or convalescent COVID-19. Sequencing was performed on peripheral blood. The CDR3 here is CSASSGVEMNTEAFF. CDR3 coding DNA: TGCAGTGCTAGTTCTGGAGTAGAGATGAACACTGAAGCTTTCTTT.